This TCR beta chain was captured by sequencing in a study of monozygotic twins with inflammatory bowel disease. Findings and caveats of the study: Compared with healthy twins, IBD patients shared fewer clonotypes with others, especially with disease activity.

A word on this clonotype: Its antigen remains unknown.

Making each TCR library took roughly 3,400 ng of total RNA. Using TCRalpha and TCRbeta cDNA, the researchers carried out two nested PCRs that lasted roughly 16 and 10 cycles. TCRdb reprocessed the 5' RACE reads; each CDR3 protein has one entry and no DNA is given. Here the sample table reports 200,000 to 250,000 distinct CDR3 sequences. This CDR3 contains 14 residues. The germline V gene has CDR1 MNHNS and CDR2 SASEGT. The chain couples TRBV6-1 to TRBJ2-7; TCRdb calls TRBD1, which cannot be checked without DNA. This TCR was sampled from a human donor with ulcerative colitis or Crohn's disease, or a healthy co-twin of an affected twin (not recorded which). The sequencing input was blood. CDR3 sequence: CASRPAGSLGEQYF.